The sequence of this T cell receptor (beta chain) was determined in a study of cytomegalovirus exposure and HLA in healthy donors. CDR3 length: 16 residues. Germline CDR1 and CDR2: MRHNA and SNTAGT. V gave up 4 bases and J gave up 3 bases; unmatched junction bases: 8. The donors were members of the validation cohort, which comprised approximately 120 subjects and was separate from the first cohort of some 680 subjects. Notes on the study in general: The tendency of first-cohort TCR clusters to co-occur in the 90 to 150 validation repertoires was the finding of a later analysis.

Of note for this clone: Its antigen is undetermined.

Sequenced by immunoSEQ multiplex PCR; TCRdb stores in-frame clones only, minus some. The sample comprises roughly 60,000 clones, approximately 96% of which are singletons, and just over 0.9% rests with the top ten. The chain employs TRBV6-4 and TRBJ2-2; TRBD2 matches at 7 bases. What was sequenced was PBMCs. The sequence was obtained from a man younger than 35 in good health and CMV-seronegative. CDR3 residues: CASSAGRELDTGELFF. The CDR3 DNA is TGTGCCAGCAGTGCGGGGCGGGAGTTGGACACCGGGGAGCTGTTTTTT.